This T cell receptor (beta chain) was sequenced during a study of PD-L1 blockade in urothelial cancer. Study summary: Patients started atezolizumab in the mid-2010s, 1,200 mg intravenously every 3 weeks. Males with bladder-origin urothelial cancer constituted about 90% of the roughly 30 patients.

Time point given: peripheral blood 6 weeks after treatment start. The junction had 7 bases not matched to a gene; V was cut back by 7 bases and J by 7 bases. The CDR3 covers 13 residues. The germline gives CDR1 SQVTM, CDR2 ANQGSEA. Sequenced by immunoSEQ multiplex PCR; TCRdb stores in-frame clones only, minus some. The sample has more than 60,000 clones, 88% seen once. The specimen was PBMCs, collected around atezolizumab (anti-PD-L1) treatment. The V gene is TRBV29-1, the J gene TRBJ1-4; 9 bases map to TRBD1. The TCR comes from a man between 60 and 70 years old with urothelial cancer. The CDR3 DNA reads TGCAGCGCCGGGACAGGGTTAGTTGAAAAACTGTTTTTT. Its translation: CSAGTGLVEKLFF.